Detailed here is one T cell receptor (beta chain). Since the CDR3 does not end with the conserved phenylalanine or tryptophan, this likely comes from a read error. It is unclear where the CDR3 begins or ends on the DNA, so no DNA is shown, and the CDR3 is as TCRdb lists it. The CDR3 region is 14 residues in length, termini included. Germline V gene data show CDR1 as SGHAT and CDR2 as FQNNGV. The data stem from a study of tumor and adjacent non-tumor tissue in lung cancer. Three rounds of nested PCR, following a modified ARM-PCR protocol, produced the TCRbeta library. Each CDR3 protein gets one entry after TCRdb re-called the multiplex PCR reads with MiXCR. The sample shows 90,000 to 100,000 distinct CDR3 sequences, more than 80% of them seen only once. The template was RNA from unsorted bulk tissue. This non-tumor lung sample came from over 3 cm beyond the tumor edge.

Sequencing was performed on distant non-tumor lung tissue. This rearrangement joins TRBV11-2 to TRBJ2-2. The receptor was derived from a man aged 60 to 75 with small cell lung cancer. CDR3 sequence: CASSGNGNTGELLL.